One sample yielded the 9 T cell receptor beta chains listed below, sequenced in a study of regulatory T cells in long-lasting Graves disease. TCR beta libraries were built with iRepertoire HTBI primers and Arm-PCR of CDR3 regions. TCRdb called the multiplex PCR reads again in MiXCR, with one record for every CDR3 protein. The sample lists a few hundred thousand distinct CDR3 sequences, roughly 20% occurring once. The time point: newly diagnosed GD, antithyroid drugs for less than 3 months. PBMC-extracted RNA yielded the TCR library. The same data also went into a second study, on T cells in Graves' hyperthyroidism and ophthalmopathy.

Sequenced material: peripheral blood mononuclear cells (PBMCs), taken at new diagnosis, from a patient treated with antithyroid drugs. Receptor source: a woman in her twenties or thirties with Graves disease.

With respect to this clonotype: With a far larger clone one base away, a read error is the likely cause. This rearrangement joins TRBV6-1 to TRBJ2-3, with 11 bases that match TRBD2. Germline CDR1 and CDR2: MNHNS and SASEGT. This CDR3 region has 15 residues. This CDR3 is CASSVAGGNTDMQYF. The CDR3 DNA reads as TGTGCCAGCAGTGTAGCGGGGGGGAACACAGATATGCAGTATTTT.

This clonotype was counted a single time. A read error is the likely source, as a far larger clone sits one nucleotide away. Here the CDR3 DNA reads TGTGCCAGCAGCTCGGGACACGCGAACACCGGGGAGCTGTTTTTT. Its translation: CASSSGHANTGELFF. The chain combines TRBV11-2 with TRBJ2-2; tentatively, D is TRBD1 (6 bases). The CDR3 length is 15 residues. CDR1 and CDR2 (germline): SGHAT, FQNNGV. V was trimmed by 4 bases and J by 0 bases, leaving 9 bases between them.

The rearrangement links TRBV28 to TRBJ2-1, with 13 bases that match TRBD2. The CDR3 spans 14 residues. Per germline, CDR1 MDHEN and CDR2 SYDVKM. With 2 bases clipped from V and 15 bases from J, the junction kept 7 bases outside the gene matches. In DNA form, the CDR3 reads TGTGCCAGCAGTTTACGATCGACTAGCGGGAGGTTGTTCTTC. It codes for CASSLRSTSGRLFF. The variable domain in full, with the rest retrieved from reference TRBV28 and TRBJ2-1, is DVKVTQSSRYLVKRTGEKVFLECVQDMDHENMFWYRQDPGLGLRLIYFSYDVKMKEKGDIPEGYSVSREKKERFSLILESASTNQTSMYLCASSLRSTSGRLFFGPGTRLTVL.

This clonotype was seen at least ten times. The CDR3 DNA reads TGTGCCAGCAGCTCCAGAGGCCAGGGGGAGACCCAGTACTTC. Protein product: CASSSRGQGETQYF. The chain recombines TRBV7-3 with TRBJ2-5, with a possible D match to TRBD1 (6 bases). CDR1 is SGHTA and CDR2 is FQGTGA in the germline V gene. V lost 4 bases and J 5 bases, leaving 14 bases between the germline ends. The CDR3 runs to 14 residues.

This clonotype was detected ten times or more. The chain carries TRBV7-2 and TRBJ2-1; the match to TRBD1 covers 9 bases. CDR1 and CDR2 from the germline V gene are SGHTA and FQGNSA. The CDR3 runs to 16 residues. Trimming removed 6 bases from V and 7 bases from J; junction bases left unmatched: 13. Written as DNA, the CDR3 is TGTGCCAGCAGTCCAACCGGGACAGGGAAAACAAATGAGCAGTTCTTC. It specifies CASSPTGTGKTNEQFF.

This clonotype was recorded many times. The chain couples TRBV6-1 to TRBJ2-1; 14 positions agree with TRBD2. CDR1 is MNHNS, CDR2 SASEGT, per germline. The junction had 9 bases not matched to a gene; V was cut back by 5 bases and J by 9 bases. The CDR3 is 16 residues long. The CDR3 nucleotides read TGTGCCAGCAGTCCGGCCGGGACTAGCGGGAGCGGTGAGCAGTTCTTC. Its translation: CASSPAGTSGSGEQFF.

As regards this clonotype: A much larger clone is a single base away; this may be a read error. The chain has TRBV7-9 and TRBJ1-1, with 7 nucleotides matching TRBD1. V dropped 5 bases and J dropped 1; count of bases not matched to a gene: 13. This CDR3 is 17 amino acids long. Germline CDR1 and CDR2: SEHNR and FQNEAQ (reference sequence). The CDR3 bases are TGTGCCAGCAGCCCCGGGACCGTGACAGGGCGGAACACTGAAGCTTTCTTT. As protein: CASSPGTVTGRNTEAFF.

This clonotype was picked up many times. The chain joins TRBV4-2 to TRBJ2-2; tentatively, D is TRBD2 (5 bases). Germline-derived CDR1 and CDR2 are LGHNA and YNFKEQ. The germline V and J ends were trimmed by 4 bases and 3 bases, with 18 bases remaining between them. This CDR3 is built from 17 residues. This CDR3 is CASSLKHRDYHTGELFF. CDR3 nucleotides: TGTGCCAGCAGCCTGAAACACCGAGACTATCACACCGGGGAGCTGTTTTTT.

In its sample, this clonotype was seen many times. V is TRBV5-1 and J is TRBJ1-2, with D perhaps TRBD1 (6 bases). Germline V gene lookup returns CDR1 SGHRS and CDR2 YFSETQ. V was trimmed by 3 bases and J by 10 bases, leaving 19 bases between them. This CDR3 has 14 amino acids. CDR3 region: CASSWVDSAGYYTF. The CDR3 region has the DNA TGCGCCAGCAGCTGGGTGGACAGCGCAGGCTACTACACCTTC.